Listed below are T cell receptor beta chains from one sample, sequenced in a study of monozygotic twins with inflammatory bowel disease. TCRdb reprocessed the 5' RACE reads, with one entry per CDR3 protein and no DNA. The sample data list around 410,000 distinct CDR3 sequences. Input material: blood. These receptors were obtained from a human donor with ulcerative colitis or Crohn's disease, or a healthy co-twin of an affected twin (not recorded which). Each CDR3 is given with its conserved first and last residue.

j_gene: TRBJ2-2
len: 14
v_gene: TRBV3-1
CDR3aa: CASGRDENTGELFF

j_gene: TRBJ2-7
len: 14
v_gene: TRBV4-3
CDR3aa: CASSGGQGEYEQYF

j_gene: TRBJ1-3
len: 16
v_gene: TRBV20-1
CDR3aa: CSARDRSGISGNTIYF

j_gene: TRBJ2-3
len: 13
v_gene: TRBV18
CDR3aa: CASSPGLTDTQYF

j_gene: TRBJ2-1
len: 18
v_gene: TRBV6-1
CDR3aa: CASTSSGGPAGGVDEQFF

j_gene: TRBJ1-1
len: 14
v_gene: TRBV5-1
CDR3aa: CASSFTPQNTEAFF

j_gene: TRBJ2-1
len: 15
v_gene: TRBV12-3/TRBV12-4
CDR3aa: CASSLSPSGYNEQFF

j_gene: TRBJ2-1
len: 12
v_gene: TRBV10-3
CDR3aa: CAIAGNYNEQFF

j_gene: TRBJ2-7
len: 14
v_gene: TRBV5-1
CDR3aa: CASSFGTGNYEQYF

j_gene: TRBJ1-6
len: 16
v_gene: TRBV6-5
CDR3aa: CASSLIGQGGHSPLHF

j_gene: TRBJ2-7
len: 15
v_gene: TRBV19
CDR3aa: CASQGSDRGNYEQYF

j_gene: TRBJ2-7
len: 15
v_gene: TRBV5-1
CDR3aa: CASSLAGGNSYEQYF

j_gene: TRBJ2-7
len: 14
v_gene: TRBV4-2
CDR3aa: CASSQDPGPYEQYF

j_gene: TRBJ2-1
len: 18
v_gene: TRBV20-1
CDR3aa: CSARDIAGRGLGDGEQFF

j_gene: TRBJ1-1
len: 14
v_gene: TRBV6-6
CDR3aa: CASTERTRSTEAFF

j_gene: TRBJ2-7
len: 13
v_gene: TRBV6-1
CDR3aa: CASNAGGSHEQYF

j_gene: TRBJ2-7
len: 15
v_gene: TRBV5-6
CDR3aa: CASSPPGLPSYEQYF